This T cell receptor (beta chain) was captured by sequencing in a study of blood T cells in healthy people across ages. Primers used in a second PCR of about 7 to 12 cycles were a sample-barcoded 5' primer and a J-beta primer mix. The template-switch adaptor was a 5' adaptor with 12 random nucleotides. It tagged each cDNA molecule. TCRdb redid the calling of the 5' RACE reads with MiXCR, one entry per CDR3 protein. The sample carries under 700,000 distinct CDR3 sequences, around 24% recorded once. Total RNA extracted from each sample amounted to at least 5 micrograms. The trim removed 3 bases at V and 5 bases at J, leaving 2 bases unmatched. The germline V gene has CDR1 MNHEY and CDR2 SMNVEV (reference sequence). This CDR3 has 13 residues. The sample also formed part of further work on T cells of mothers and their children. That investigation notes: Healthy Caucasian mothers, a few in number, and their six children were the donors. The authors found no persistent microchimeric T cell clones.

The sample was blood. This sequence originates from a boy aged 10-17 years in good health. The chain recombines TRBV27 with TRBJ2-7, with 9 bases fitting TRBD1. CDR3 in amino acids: CASSFGTGHEQYF. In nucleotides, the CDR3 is TGTGCCAGCAGTTTTGGGACAGGGCACGAGCAGTACTTC.